This T cell receptor beta chain came from a study of cytomegalovirus exposure and HLA in healthy donors. The junction had 8 bases not matched to a gene; V was cut back by 4 bases and J by 4 bases. The CDR3 is 15 residues long. Germline V gene sequence: CDR1 SGHRS, CDR2 YFSETQ. Sequencing used immunoSEQ multiplex PCR; TCRdb keeps in-frame clones, though not all of them. Among fewer than 250,000 clones listed, 86% were seen once. The sequence derives from a woman younger than 35 in good health and CMV-seronegative. The chain combines TRBV5-1 with TRBJ1-1; the match to TRBD1 covers 9 bases. The sequencing sample was made of PBMCs. In DNA form, the CDR3 reads TGCGCCAGCAGCCAACGGACAGGGGTAGCCACTGAAGCTTTCTTT. This sequence encodes CASSQRTGVATEAFF.